This TCR beta chain was recovered during a study of T cell changes during pregnancy in multiple sclerosis. Data came from immunoSEQ multiplex PCR; TCRdb stores just in-frame clones and leaves some out. The repertoire includes about 68,000 clones, about 92% of them detected once, and more than 1.1% sits in the top ten. Sample: peripheral blood, taken in the second trimester of pregnancy. The receptor was derived from a female donor in good health, enrolled as a control in a pregnancy study.

Here the CDR3 reads CASSAIGTGDVYTF. CDR3 nucleotides: TGTGCCAGCAGTGCAATAGGGACAGGGGATGTCTACACCTTC. The chain joins TRBV25-1 to TRBJ1-2, with TRBD1 matching 10 bases. The J segment lost 10 bases and the V segment lost 4 bases, leaving 9 bases of the junction unmatched. CDR1 is MGHDK and CDR2 is SYGVNS in the germline V gene. The CDR3 length is 14 residues.